This TCR beta chain stems from a study of Ad26.COV2.S vaccination and SARS-CoV-2 variants. Study-level background: Ad26.COV2.S shots went into the muscle once or twice, 56 days apart.

Here immunoSEQ multiplex PCR was the method, and the copy in TCRdb shows in-frame clones only, minus some. This table holds roughly 700,000 clones, about 89% found once. Study results and caveats: Recipients given vaccine exceeded placebo recipients in spike-specific TCR breadth. Similar non-spike TCR breadth was observed in recipients of vaccine and of placebo.

Germline-derived CDR1 and CDR2 are LGHDT and YNNKEL (reference sequence). This CDR3 is built from 14 residues. V was clipped by 4 bases and J by 3 bases, with 10 bases between them. Notes on this clone: The antigen remains undetermined.

The treatment: roughly 18 received Ad26.COV2.S at low or high dose, single or two shots; roughly five received placebo; per-sample allocation not given. Sample collection was performed on day 63 after the first vaccine or placebo injection. Expression of Wuhan-strain SARS-CoV-2 spike came from the Ad26 vector that formed the vaccine. This chain links TRBV3-1 (or the pseudogene TRBV3-2) with TRBJ1-3; D is undetermined. This receptor was obtained from a person between 18 and 60 years old who received the Ad26.COV2.S COVID-19 vaccine or a placebo. The sample was peripheral blood, taken in a trial of Ad26.COV2.S vaccine versus placebo. CDR3 region: CASSPQALGNTIYF. In nucleotides, the CDR3 is TGTGCCAGCAGCCCCCAGGCTCTTGGAAACACCATATATTTT.